This T cell receptor (beta chain) was sequenced for a study of T cell responses to AZD1222 COVID-19 vaccine (dated by TCRdb to the early 2020s). Background for the entire study: AZD1222 recipients given second doses at about 4 weeks or at about 12 weeks were pooled, since spike-specific TCR depth and breadth were not found to differ between the two schedules. A total of under 250 trial participants underwent TCR sequencing, of whom about 210 had received two doses of AZD1222 and some 25 had received two doses of the MenACWY control vaccine. Enrollment into the trials was organized by age into subgroups of 18-55, 56-69 and 70-plus years, and those subgroups contained approximately 160, 26 and 62 TCR-sequenced participants, respectively. What the authors observed across the whole study: Because no day 14 peak-response samples were available, repertoires were characterized only after the peak T cell response. The 56-69-year group was small, and its depth increase did not reach significance, likely because of low power. Only five to seven AZD1222 recipients were SARS-CoV-2 seropositive at baseline, limiting conclusions about previously exposed vaccinees. Spike-specific TCR breadth and depth rose significantly after two AZD1222 doses compared with day 0 and with MenACWY recipients. Most participants were white British and females outnumbered males, and the authors suggested that clonal diversity may have been underestimated. Nearly half of unique spike-specific TCRs reportedly recognized epitopes outside regions mutated in the B.1.351 and B.1.1.7 variants. CD4 TCRs associated with the vaccine covered the entire spike protein, and the dominant responses were in regions 160-218 and 743-854.

Concerning this clone: What antigen it recognizes has not been identified. No clone much larger than this one lies a single base away; base qualities are absent.

CDR1 SGHNT and CDR2 YYREEE were looked up in the germline V gene (reference sequence). CDR3 length: 12 amino acids, cysteine to phenylalanine. The entry retains the CDR3 DNA only, 36 bases that are in frame from base 1. V lost 0 bases and J lost 9 bases; the stretch between them is 7 bases long. The CDR3 regions of human TCRbeta chains were analyzed by immunosequencing. Under the source paper's analysis protocol: TCRs in the repertoires were matched against a reference library of SARS-CoV-2-specific TCRs that had been generated with the MIRA antigen-specificity platform. Breadth was defined as the fraction of unique TCRs that were SARS-CoV-2-associated. Depth was defined as the fraction of total T cells that were SARS-CoV-2-associated. Using the MIRA data, each spike-specific TCR was mapped to the spike region that the TCR reacts to and placed in a CD4 or CD8 class. Log10-transformed breadth and depth values were compared by one-way ANOVA with Sidak's multiple comparisons tests. TCRdb stores this immuneACCESS table with in-frame sequences only. Part of the clones is absent; in the studies checked, under half of the shortfall reflects unresolved V genes, and no reason is known for the rest. V, J and clone size are taken as reported in that table, and D and trimming were inferred from the DNA itself. The sample table holds around 140,000 clones, of which 91% were seen once. The ten most abundant clones make up more than 1.2% of the sample.

The sample's time point label, decoded: baseline before first vaccination. The vaccinee samples were drawn from two UK trials, COV001 and COV002, one of which was a single-blind randomized controlled phase 2/3 trial testing AZD1222 (ChAdOx1 nCoV-19) in healthy adults. For TCRbeta chain sequencing, PBMC samples from trial participants were taken at day 0 and at day 28 after the second dose. The starting material was peripheral blood, obtained on day 0 of AZD1222 vaccination. This sequence originates from an adult in good health. The chain joins TRBV5-4 to TRBJ2-1, with TRBD1 as a weak D call on 6 bases. At the DNA level, the sequence is TGTGCCAGCAGCTTGGGGGGGCTTGAGCAGTTCTTC. The encoded protein is CASSLGGLEQFF. Beyond the CDR3, the reference TRBV5-4 and TRBJ2-1 genes provide the residues; the full variable domain reads: ETGVTQSPTHLIKTRGQQVTLRCSSQSGHNTVSWYQQALGQGPQFIFQYYREEENGRGNFPPRFSGLQFPNYSSELNVNALELDDSALYLCASSLGGLEQFFGPGTRLTVL.